These T cell receptor beta chains were read from a single sample in a study of T cells in Graves' hyperthyroidism and ophthalmopathy. TCRdb re-called the multiplex PCR reads with MiXCR, one entry per CDR3 protein. The repertoire consists of around 610,000 distinct CDR3 sequences, with roughly 15% occurring once and the leading ten covering around 4.5%. The sequenced sample consisted of blood. Receptors originate from a woman in her forties with Graves' ophthalmopathy. Both conserved end residues are part of each CDR3. Each record gives: CDR3 protein, CDR3 DNA, J gene, clone size, D gene, V gene. The D gene is left open where the match is weak. Rows may omit the clone size; those that give it use once, few, many or a size class.

CASSVTGTDFYEQYF,TGTGCCAGCAGTGTTACTGGGACGGACTTCTACGAGCAGTACTTC,TRBJ2-7,many,.,TRBV28
CASSLDRGRHGYTF,TGTGCCAGCAGCTTGGACAGGGGGCGGCATGGCTACACCTTC,TRBJ1-2,few,TRBD1,TRBV7-9
CAQDRGRGAFF,TGTGCCCAAGACAGGGGGCGCGGAGCTTTCTTT,TRBJ1-1,once,TRBD1,TRBV30
CASSSNRADTQYF,TGTGCCAGCAGCTCTAACAGGGCAGATACGCAGTATTTT,TRBJ2-3,.,.,TRBV14
CASSLASGTYEQYF,TGTGCCAGCAGTTTGGCTAGCGGGACCTACGAGCAGTACTTC,TRBJ2-7,many,TRBD2,TRBV7-2
CASSLAWAGQTSYEQYF,TGCGCCAGCAGCTTGGCCTGGGCGGGACAGACCTCCTACGAGCAGTACTTC,TRBJ2-7,.,.,TRBV5-1
CASSVASGQGYEQYF,TGTGCCAGCAGCGTAGCTTCGGGGCAGGGCTACGAGCAGTACTTC,TRBJ2-7,many,.,TRBV9
CSVEAEETPYEQYF,TGCAGCGTTGAAGCAGAAGAAACCCCCTACGAGCAGTACTTC,TRBJ2-7,many,.,TRBV29-1
CASSLSRGSAGELFF,TGTGCCAGCAGTTTATCAAGAGGTAGCGCCGGGGAGCTGTTTTTT,TRBJ2-2,few,.,TRBV12-3/TRBV12-4
CSAKTGRQSYEQYF,TGCAGTGCAAAAACGGGCCGCCAGTCCTACGAGCAGTACTTC,TRBJ2-7,many,.,TRBV20-1
CASTQIPRRLAGNTIYF,TGTGCCAGTACCCAGATTCCACGGCGTCTTGCTGGAAACACCATATATTTT,TRBJ1-3,many,.,TRBV19
CATSRDRVGTEAFF,TGTGCCACCAGCAGAGATCGTGTGGGCACTGAAGCTTTCTTT,TRBJ1-1,few,.,TRBV15
CASSPAGQGLNTEAFF,TGTGCCAGCAGCCCCGCGGGACAGGGGTTGAACACTGAAGCTTTCTTT,TRBJ1-1,few,TRBD1,TRBV9
CASSPATDTQYF,TGTGCCAGCAGCCCAGCCACAGATACGCAGTATTTT,TRBJ2-3,.,.,TRBV6-2/TRBV6-3
CASSMGQGDAPLHF,TGTGCCAGTAGTATGGGACAGGGGGACGCACCCCTCCACTTT,TRBJ1-6,many,TRBD1,TRBV19
CASSQTSGRALSGEQYF,TGCGCCAGCAGCCAGACTAGCGGGAGGGCCCTTTCGGGCGAGCAGTACTTC,TRBJ2-7,.,TRBD2,TRBV4-3
CASSYLDREGGETQYF,TGTGCCAGCAGTTACCTTGACAGGGAGGGAGGAGAGACCCAGTACTTC,TRBJ2-5,many,.,TRBV6-2/TRBV6-3
CASSRRFGGGHGYTF,TGTGCCAGCAGTCGTCGGTTTGGGGGGGGTCATGGCTACACCTTC,TRBJ1-2,few,.,TRBV28
CANPRLSEGANVLTF,TGTGCCAACCCCAGGTTAAGCGAGGGGGCCAACGTCCTGACTTTC,TRBJ2-6,.,.,TRBV6-2/TRBV6-3
CASRRDRDTEAFF,TGTGCCAGCAGGCGGGACAGGGACACTGAAGCTTTCTTT,TRBJ1-1,many,TRBD1,TRBV6-5
CASSSQGQGAFSQPQHF,TGTGCCAGCAGCTCGCAGGGACAGGGGGCATTTAGTCAGCCCCAGCATTTT,TRBJ1-5,.,TRBD1,TRBV7-8
CASSGTGLAYYEQYF,TGTGCCAGCAGTGGAACGGGACTAGCGTACTACGAGCAGTACTTC,TRBJ2-7,many,TRBD2,TRBV28